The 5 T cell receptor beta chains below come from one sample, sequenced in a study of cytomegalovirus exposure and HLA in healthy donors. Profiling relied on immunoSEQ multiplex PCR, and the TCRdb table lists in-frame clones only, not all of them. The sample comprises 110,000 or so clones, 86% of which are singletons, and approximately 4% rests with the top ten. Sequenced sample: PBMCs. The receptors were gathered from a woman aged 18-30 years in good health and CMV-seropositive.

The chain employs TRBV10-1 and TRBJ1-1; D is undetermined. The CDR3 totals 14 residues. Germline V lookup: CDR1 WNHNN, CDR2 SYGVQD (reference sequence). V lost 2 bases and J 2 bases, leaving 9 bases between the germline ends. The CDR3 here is CASSEGRPNTEAFF. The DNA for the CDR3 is TGCGCCAGCAGTGAGGGGCGTCCAAACACTGAAGCTTTCTTT.

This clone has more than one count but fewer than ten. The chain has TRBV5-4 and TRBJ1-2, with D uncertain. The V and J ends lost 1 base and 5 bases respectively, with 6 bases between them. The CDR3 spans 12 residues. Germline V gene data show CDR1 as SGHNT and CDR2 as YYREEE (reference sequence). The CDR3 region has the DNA TGTGCCAGCAGCTTGAGCAATTATGGCTACACCTTC. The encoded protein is CASSLSNYGYTF.

CDR3 in DNA: TGCGCCAGCAGCCAAGGAAGGGGAGGACAGGGGAGCCAGCCCCAGCATTTT. As protein: CASSQGRGGQGSQPQHF. V and J are TRBV4-1 and TRBJ1-5; TRBD1 matches 9 bases. Germline CDR1 MGHRA, CDR2 YSYEKL. The CDR3 spans 17 residues. V gave up 1 base and J gave up 7 bases; unmatched junction bases: 11.

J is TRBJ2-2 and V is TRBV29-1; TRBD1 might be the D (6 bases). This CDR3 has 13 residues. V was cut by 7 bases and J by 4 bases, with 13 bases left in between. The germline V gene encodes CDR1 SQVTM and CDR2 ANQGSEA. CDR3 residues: CSGTGQSTGELFF. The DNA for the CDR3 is TGCAGCGGCACTGGACAGTCCACCGGGGAGCTGTTTTTT.

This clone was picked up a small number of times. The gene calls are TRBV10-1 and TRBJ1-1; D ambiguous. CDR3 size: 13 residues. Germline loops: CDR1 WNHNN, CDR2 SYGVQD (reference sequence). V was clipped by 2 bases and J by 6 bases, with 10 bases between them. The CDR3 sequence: CASSEPGGSEAFF. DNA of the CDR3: TGCGCCAGCAGTGAGCCGGGTGGGTCTGAAGCTTTCTTT.